This entry describes one TCR beta chain. The entry originates in a study of blood T cell repertoires in COVID-19. Study overall: Sites in the United States, Italy and Spain provided acute and convalescent COVID-19 samples. T cells, B-cell-depleted T cells, or PBMCs supplied cDNA or gDNA.

Seattle patient enrollment occurred during active infection, with longitudinal follow-up thereafter. TCRdb's copy holds only in-frame clones and misses some; the assay was immunoSEQ multiplex PCR. The sample gives 250,000 to 400,000 clones, approximately 87% of which show up once; 2.5% to 3% is in the top ten. This CDR3 contains 16 residues. Looked up from germline, CDR1 is SNHLY and CDR2 is FYNNEI. V was trimmed by 0 bases and J by 2 bases, leaving 11 bases between them. Material for sequencing was peripheral blood. The source of this sequence is a young woman with COVID-19, enrolled during active disease. V is TRBV2 and J is TRBJ1-5; possibly TRBD1 for D (5 bases). The CDR3 loop reads CASSEARGRGNQPQHF. CDR3 sequence (DNA): TGTGCCAGCAGTGAAGCGCGGGGCCGGGGCAATCAGCCCCAGCATTTT.